The clone carrying this T cell receptor (beta chain) has a count of ten or more. Germline CDR1 reads SGHAT; CDR2 reads FQNNGV. J was trimmed by 4 bases and V by 5 bases; bases with no gene match: 5. The CDR3 spans 15 residues. TCRdb fed the 5' RACE reads into MiXCR, producing one record per CDR3 protein. The table has tens of thousands of distinct CDR3 sequences, more than 9% seen once. The data were taken from a study of early T cells in non-severe SARS-CoV-2 infection. This TCR derives from an adult who was a healthcare worker with PCR-confirmed SARS-CoV-2 infection or an uninfected control (not recorded which). The rearrangement links TRBV11-2 to TRBJ2-2; the match to TRBD1 covers 9 bases. The specimen was whole blood. In nucleotides, the CDR3 is TGTGCCAGCAGCCAACAGGGGGCGAGCACCGGGGAGCTGTTTTTT. Its translation: CASSQQGASTGELFF.